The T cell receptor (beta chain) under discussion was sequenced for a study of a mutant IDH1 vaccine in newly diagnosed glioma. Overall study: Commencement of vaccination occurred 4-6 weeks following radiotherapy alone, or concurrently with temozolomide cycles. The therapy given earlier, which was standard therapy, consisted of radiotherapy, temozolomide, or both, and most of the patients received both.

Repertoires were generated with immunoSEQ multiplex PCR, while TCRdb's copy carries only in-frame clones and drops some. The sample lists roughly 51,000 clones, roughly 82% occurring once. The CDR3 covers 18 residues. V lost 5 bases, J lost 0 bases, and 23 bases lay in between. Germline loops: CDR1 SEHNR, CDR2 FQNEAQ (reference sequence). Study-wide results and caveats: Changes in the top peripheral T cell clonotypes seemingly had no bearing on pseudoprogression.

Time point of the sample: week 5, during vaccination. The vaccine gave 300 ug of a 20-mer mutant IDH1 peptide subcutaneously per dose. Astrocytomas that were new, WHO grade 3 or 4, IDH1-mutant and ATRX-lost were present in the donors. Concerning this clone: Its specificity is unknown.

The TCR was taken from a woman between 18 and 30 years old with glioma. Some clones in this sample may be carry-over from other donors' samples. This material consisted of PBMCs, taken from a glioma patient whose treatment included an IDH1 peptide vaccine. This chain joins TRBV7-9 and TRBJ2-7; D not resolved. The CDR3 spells CASSPQYGRTWLSYEQYF. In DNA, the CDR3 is TGTGCCAGCAGCCCCCAATACGGACGGACCTGGCTCTCCTACGAGCAGTACTTC. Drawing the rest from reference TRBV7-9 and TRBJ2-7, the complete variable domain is DTGVSQNPRHKITKRGQNVTFRCDPISEHNRLYWYRQTLGQGPEFLTYFQNEAQLEKSRLLSDRFSAERPKGSFSTLEIQRTEQGDSAMYLCASSPQYGRTWLSYEQYFGPGTRLTVT.